Listed below are T cell receptor beta chains from one sample, sequenced in a study of blood T cell repertoires in COVID-19. Profiled with immunoSEQ multiplex PCR; TCRdb holds only in-frame clones, not every one. The top ten hold 4% to 5.5% of the sample, which has over 85,000 clones, approximately 86% seen once. Sequenced: peripheral blood. These receptors all come from a man aged 40-49 years with acute or convalescent COVID-19. Each CDR3 is given with its conserved first and last residue. The D gene is left open where the match is weak. Clone size is stated in some rows and not others, as once, few, many or a class when expanded.

d_gene,v_gene,j_gene,abundance,len,CDR3aa,CDR3nt
NA,TRBV4-1,TRBJ2-3,NA,17,CASSQPWTESSTDTQYF,TGCGCCAGCAGCCAGCCCTGGACAGAGTCTAGCACAGATACGCAGTATTTT
NA,TRBV3-1/TRBV3-2,TRBJ1-6,NA,15,CASSLNWAPESPLHF,TGTGCCAGCAGCCTAAATTGGGCCCCGGAATCACCCCTCCACTTT
NA,TRBV7-3,TRBJ2-3,few,12,CASSQTGWTQYF,TGTGCCAGCAGCCAAACCGGGTGGACGCAGTATTTT
NA,TRBV29-1,TRBJ1-1,NA,14,CSVEVQGALTEAFF,TGCAGCGTTGAAGTGCAAGGGGCGCTCACTGAAGCTTTCTTT
NA,TRBV3-1/TRBV3-2,TRBJ1-2,NA,15,CASSQAGGEFYGYTF,TGTGCCAGCAGCCAAGCCGGGGGGGAATTCTATGGCTACACCTTC
TRBD2,TRBV7-8,TRBJ2-7,NA,17,CASSRERLAGGKDEQYF,TGTGCCAGCAGCCGAGAACGACTAGCGGGGGGGAAGGACGAGCAGTACTTC
TRBD1,TRBV2,TRBJ1-1,NA,14,CASRGTGANTEAFF,TGTGCCAGCAGAGGGACAGGGGCAAACACTGAAGCTTTCTTT
TRBD1,TRBV5-1,TRBJ2-7,NA,14,CASSLGDRVYEQYF,TGCGCCAGCAGCTTGGGCGACAGGGTCTACGAGCAGTACTTC
NA,TRBV19,TRBJ2-7,NA,14,CASSPQVVPYEQYF,TGTGCCAGTAGTCCCCAGGTCGTCCCCTACGAGCAGTACTTC
NA,TRBV6-6,TRBJ1-6,NA,15,CASSYSGRVNSPLHF,TGTGCCAGCAGTTACTCGGGCAGAGTAAATTCACCCCTCCACTTT
NA,TRBV6-6,TRBJ1-1,NA,14,CASSYSLGQMEAFF,TGTGCCAGCAGTTACTCCCTCGGACAGATGGAAGCTTTCTTT
TRBD2,TRBV5-1,TRBJ2-1,NA,15,CASSLGLAGVSEQFF,TGCGCCAGCAGCTTGGGACTAGCGGGAGTCAGTGAGCAGTTCTTC
NA,TRBV27,TRBJ2-3,NA,14,CASSLAGSTDTQYF,TGTGCCAGCAGTTTGGCAGGGAGCACAGATACGCAGTATTTT
NA,TRBV14,TRBJ1-2,once,16,CASSQGGTEANYGYTF,TGTGCCAGCAGCCAAGGCGGGACGGAAGCTAACTATGGCTACACCTTC
TRBD1,TRBV20-1,TRBJ1-2,NA,11,CSALTGEGYTF,TGCAGTGCCCTAACAGGGGAGGGCTACACCTTC
TRBD1,TRBV5-8,TRBJ1-6,NA,15,CASSYGQAYNSPLHF,TGTGCCAGCAGCTACGGACAGGCGTATAATTCACCCCTCCACTTT
NA,TRBV7-9,TRBJ2-2,once,13,CASSFKGKGTMFF,TGTGCCAGCAGCTTTAAGGGGAAGGGTACTATGTTTTTT
TRBD2,TRBV5-4,TRBJ2-3,NA,14,CASSLVLAGDTQYF,TGTGCCAGCAGCTTGGTTCTAGCGGGAGATACGCAGTATTTT
TRBD2,TRBV5-4,TRBJ2-1,NA,15,CASSPLAGLYNEQFF,TGTGCCAGCAGCCCATTAGCGGGGCTTTACAATGAGCAGTTCTTC
TRBD1,TRBV5-1,TRBJ1-1,once,16,CASSLFTGGLYTEAFF,TGCGCCAGCAGCTTGTTTACAGGGGGCTTATACACTGAAGCTTTCTTT
TRBD1,TRBV5-1,TRBJ2-5,NA,14,CASSTQTGGETQYF,TGCGCCAGCAGCACTCAGACAGGGGGAGAGACCCAGTACTTC
TRBD1,TRBV9,TRBJ2-1,NA,14,CASSPRTGGNEQFF,TGTGCCAGCAGCCCACGGACAGGGGGCAATGAGCAGTTCTTC
NA,TRBV3-1/TRBV3-2,TRBJ1-1,once,14,CASSQATENTEAFF,TGTGCCAGCAGCCAGGCTACAGAGAACACTGAAGCTTTCTTT
TRBD2,TRBV5-1,TRBJ2-1,NA,15,CASSSGGLGYNEQFF,TGCGCCAGCAGCTCGGGGGGTCTCGGTTACAATGAGCAGTTCTTC
TRBD1,TRBV7-8,TRBJ1-1,NA,14,CASRETGSFAEAFF,TGTGCCAGCAGAGAGACAGGGTCGTTTGCTGAAGCTTTCTTT
TRBD2,TRBV9,TRBJ2-1,NA,15,CASSPGTSSYNEQFF,TGTGCCAGCAGCCCCGGGACTAGCTCCTACAATGAGCAGTTCTTC
NA,TRBV19,TRBJ1-4,NA,14,CASSIRGTNEKLFF,TGTGCCAGTAGTATCAGGGGAACTAATGAAAAACTGTTTTTT
NA,TRBV7-9,TRBJ2-7,NA,12,CASARGSDEQYF,TGTGCCAGCGCCAGAGGGAGCGACGAGCAGTACTTC